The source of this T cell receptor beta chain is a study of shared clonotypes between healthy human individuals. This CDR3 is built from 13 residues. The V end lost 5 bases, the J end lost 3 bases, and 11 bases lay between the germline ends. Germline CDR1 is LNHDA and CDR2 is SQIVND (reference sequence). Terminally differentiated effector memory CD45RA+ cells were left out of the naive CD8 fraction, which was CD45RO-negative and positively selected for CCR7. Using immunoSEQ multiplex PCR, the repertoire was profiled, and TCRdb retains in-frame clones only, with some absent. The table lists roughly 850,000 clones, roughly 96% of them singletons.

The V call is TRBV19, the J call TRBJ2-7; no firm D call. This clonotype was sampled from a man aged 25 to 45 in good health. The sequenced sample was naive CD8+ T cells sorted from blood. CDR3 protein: CASSPRAFYEQYF. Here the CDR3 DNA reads TGTGCCAGTAGTCCCCGGGCTTTCTACGAGCAGTACTTC.